Following are 25 T cell receptor beta chains from one sample sequenced in a study of siplizumab effects on memory and regulatory T cells. The data were produced by immunoSEQ multiplex PCR, yet TCRdb's version contains in-frame clones alone and is incomplete. The sample comprises roughly 60,000 clones, around 96% of which are singletons, and roughly 0.1% rests with the top ten. What was sequenced was naive CD8+ T cells sorted from blood. These receptors were collected from a human donor in good health.

V gene TRBV9 combines with J gene TRBJ2-7; the D is unclear. The CDR3 is 14 amino acids. Germline CDR1 SGDLS, CDR2 YYNGEE. Trimming took off 2 bases at V and 5 bases at J, with 14 bases between the two ends. The CDR3 DNA follows: TGTGCCAGCAGCGTTTCCCCGGTGTACCACGAGCAGTACTTC. This sequence encodes CASSVSPVYHEQYF.

The rearrangement uses TRBV6-6 and TRBJ2-1; D is unresolved. The CDR3 is 9 amino acids. The germline V and J ends were trimmed by 8 bases and 8 bases, with 4 bases remaining between them. CDR1 and CDR2 (germline): MNHNY, SVGAGI (reference sequence). This CDR3 is CASGHEQFF. CDR3 coding DNA: TGTGCCAGCGGTCATGAGCAGTTCTTC.

The rearrangement joins TRBV5-6 to TRBJ1-1, with unresolved D. Trimming pared 4 bases from V and 4 bases from J, leaving 11 bases between. CDR1 and CDR2 (germline): SGHDT, YYEEEE. This CDR3 comprises 13 residues. In DNA, the CDR3 is TGTGCCAGCAGCCCTAGCCTGAGCACTGAAGCTTTCTTT. This codes for CASSPSLSTEAFF.

The J gene is TRBJ1-1, the V gene TRBV19; no definite D call. The CDR3 covers 13 residues. V shed 5 bases and J shed 4 bases, with 11 bases lying between them. Germline-derived CDR1 and CDR2 are LNHDA and SQIVND (reference sequence). The DNA of the CDR3 is TGTGCCAGTAGTCCGGGGAGAGGCACTGAAGCTTTCTTT. Amino acids: CASSPGRGTEAFF. Supplemented by reference TRBV19 and TRBJ1-1, the full variable domain reads DGGITQSPKYLFRKEGQNVTLSCEQNLNHDAMYWYRQDPGQGLRLIYYSQIVNDFQKGDIAEGYSVSREKKESFPLTVTSAQKNPTAFYLCASSPGRGTEAFFGQGTRLTVV.

CDR3: CASSEEGANQETQYF. Here the CDR3 DNA reads TGTGCCAGCAGTGAGGAGGGGGCCAATCAAGAGACCCAGTACTTC. This chain joins TRBV2 and TRBJ2-5; D is perhaps TRBD1 (7 bases). CDR3 length equals 15 residues. V shed 3 bases and J shed 2 bases, with 13 bases lying between them. From germline, CDR1 is SNHLY and CDR2 FYNNEI. The whole variable domain, filled in from reference TRBV2 and TRBJ2-5, reads EPEVTQTPSHQVTQMGQEVILRCVPISNHLYFYWYRQILGQKVEFLVSFYNNEISEKSEIFDDQFSVERPDGSNFTLKIRSTKLEDSAMYFCASSEEGANQETQYFGPGTRLLVL.

A remark on this clone: Germline and junction disagree at one end, which may indicate a read error. This chain joins TRBV10-1 and TRBJ2-7; either TRBD1 or TRBD2 may fit D (6 bases each). The CDR3 is 11 amino acids. Germline CDR1 WNHNN, CDR2 SYGVQD (reference sequence). CDR3 protein: CASRGGTQMGF. CDR3 bases: TGCGCCAGCAGAGGGGGGACCCAGATGGGGTTC.

This chain links TRBV19 with TRBJ2-6; D could derive from TRBD1 or TRBD2 (5 bases each). The CDR3 is 13 residues long. Germline V gives CDR1 LNHDA, CDR2 SQIVND (reference sequence). With 1 base removed from V and 15 bases from J, the gap between germline ends came to 13 bases. The CDR3 DNA follows: TGTGCCAGTAGTATAGGAGGGGCAAGGGACCTGACTTTC. It encodes CASSIGGARDLTF.

The V and J genes are TRBV11-2 and TRBJ1-5, with D perhaps matching TRBD1 (5 bases). The V gene lost 6 bases and the J gene lost 3 bases, with 18 bases spanning the gap. Germline CDR1 and CDR2: SGHAT and FQNNGV. The CDR3 is 16 residues long. CDR3: CASRITQGFNNQPQHF. The CDR3 DNA follows: TGTGCCAGCAGAATAACCCAGGGTTTCAACAATCAGCCCCAGCATTTT.

V gene TRBV6-1 combines with J gene TRBJ2-7; D is unresolved. Trimming cost V 2 bases and J 6 bases, with 8 bases left between them. Germline CDR1 reads MNHNS; CDR2 reads SASEGT. The CDR3 extends over 12 amino acids. CDR3 DNA sequence: TGTGCCAGCAGTGAATTCTCGGTCGAGCAGTACTTC. Translation: CASSEFSVEQYF.

The chain employs TRBV27 and TRBJ2-5; 9 bases match TRBD1. The CDR3 has 15 residues. Germline CDR1 MNHEY, CDR2 SMNVEV (reference sequence). Losses at the gene ends were 6 bases for V and 1 base for J; bases not matched to a gene: 6. DNA for the CDR3: TGTGCCAGCAGGGGGGGGACAGGGCTCCAAGAGACCCAGTACTTC. Its translation: CASRGGTGLQETQYF.

V usage is TRBV18 and J usage is TRBJ1-2, with D possibly matching TRBD1 (6 bases). V was cut by 3 bases and J by 4 bases, with 12 bases left in between. Looked up from germline, CDR1 is KGHSH and CDR2 is LQKENI. The CDR3 runs 14 residues. CDR3 sequence reads: CASSPGGRIYGYTF. The CDR3 nucleotides read TGTGCCAGCTCACCGGGGGGGCGCATCTATGGCTACACCTTC.

The chain uses TRBV15 and TRBJ2-5, with 7 positions matching TRBD1. V lost 5 bases, J lost 11 bases, and 23 bases stayed unmatched. CDR1 and CDR2 from the germline V gene are LNHNV and YYDKDF (reference sequence). The CDR3 contains 17 residues. The CDR3, as DNA: TGTGCCACCAGCGCCGGTTCGACAGTACAGGGGCCCATAGAACAGTACTTC. Amino acid sequence: CATSAGSTVQGPIEQYF.

The CDR3 is CASSITRVSPLHF. DNA of the CDR3: TGTGCCAGTAGTATAACCAGGGTTTCACCCCTCCACTTT. The chain recombines TRBV19 with TRBJ1-6; D may be TRBD1 (5 bases). Germline CDR1 is LNHDA and CDR2 is SQIVND (reference sequence). Trimming took off 2 bases at V and 9 bases at J, with 8 bases between the two ends. The CDR3 length is 13 residues.

V usage is TRBV2 and J usage is TRBJ1-4; 7 bases align to TRBD1. This CDR3 has 15 residues. The J segment lost 7 bases and the V segment lost 4 bases, leaving 9 bases of the junction unmatched. CDR1 is SNHLY and CDR2 is FYNNEI in the germline V gene. The CDR3 spells CASSGSRDRREKLFF. The CDR3 DNA reads TGTGCCAGCAGTGGAAGCCGGGACAGACGTGAAAAACTGTTTTTT.

This chain joins TRBV19 and TRBJ1-2; D unclear. Germline CDR1 LNHDA, CDR2 SQIVND (reference sequence). CDR3 size: 15 residues. Trimming shortened V by 3 bases and J by 3 bases, and 14 bases separated the two germline ends. The DNA for the CDR3 is TGTGCCAGTAGTATCGTTGGGCCCGGGGACTATGGCTACACCTTC. Amino acids: CASSIVGPGDYGYTF.

The chain is built from TRBV16 and TRBJ1-1; D gene ambiguous. Trimming removed 0 bases from V and 4 bases from J, with 6 bases in between. The length of the CDR3 is 13 residues. Germline V lookup: CDR1 KGHSY, CDR2 FQNENV. CDR3: CASSQSGATEAFF. For the CDR3, the DNA is TGTGCCAGCAGCCAATCGGGCGCCACTGAAGCTTTCTTT.

This chain links TRBV5-6 with TRBJ1-3; D not certain. The germline V and J ends were trimmed by 0 bases and 2 bases, with 6 bases remaining between them. CDR1 and CDR2 (germline): SGHDT, YYEEEE. This CDR3 comprises 14 residues. CDR3 in DNA: TGTGCCAGCAGCTTGGGGACTGCTGGAAACACCATATATTTT. Residues: CASSLGTAGNTIYF. Complete variable domain (other parts from reference TRBV5-6 and TRBJ1-3): DAGVTQSPTHLIKTRGQQVTLRCSPKSGHDTVSWYQQALGQGPQFIFQYYEEEERQRGNFPDRFSGHQFPNYSSELNVNALLLGDSALYLCASSLGTAGNTIYFGEGSWLTVV.

This clone was detected once. V and J are TRBV7-9 and TRBJ2-5; TRBD2 aligns across 9 bases. Germline CDR1 is SEHNR and CDR2 is FQNEAQ (reference sequence). Trimming at V came to 7 bases and at J to 4 bases, leaving 4 bases not matched to a gene. The CDR3 has 13 residues. The CDR3 protein is CASTSGVLETQYF. The CDR3 coding sequence is TGTGCCAGCACTAGCGGGGTCCTAGAGACCCAGTACTTC. The variable domain in full, completed from reference TRBV7-9 and TRBJ2-5, reads DTGVSQNPRHKITKRGQNVTFRCDPISEHNRLYWYRQTLGQGPEFLTYFQNEAQLEKSRLLSDRFSAERPKGSFSTLEIQRTEQGDSAMYLCASTSGVLETQYFGPGTRLLVL.

The CDR3 is CASSLDNQPQHF. The CDR3 DNA follows: TGTGCCAGCTCACTCGACAATCAGCCCCAGCATTTT. The V and J genes are TRBV18 and TRBJ1-5; D uncertain. Trimming pared 4 bases from V and 3 bases from J, leaving 4 bases between. Germline V gene sequence: CDR1 KGHSH, CDR2 LQKENI. This CDR3 contains 12 residues.

The chain joins TRBV2 to TRBJ1-2; no clear D. This CDR3 comprises 11 residues. The V gene's germline CDR1 is SNHLY and CDR2 FYNNEI. Trimming took off 3 bases at V and 8 bases at J, with 7 bases between the two ends. CDR3 region: CASSDQPGYTF. The CDR3 DNA follows: TGTGCCAGCAGTGATCAACCCGGCTACACCTTC. The entire variable domain, with the rest obtained from reference TRBV2 and TRBJ1-2, is as follows: EPEVTQTPSHQVTQMGQEVILRCVPISNHLYFYWYRQILGQKVEFLVSFYNNEISEKSEIFDDQFSVERPDGSNFTLKIRSTKLEDSAMYFCASSDQPGYTFGSGTRLTVV.

CDR3 sequence (DNA): TGTGCCAGCAGCCCGTTTCAAGTAGTATCCTACGAGCAGTACTTC. Translating gives CASSPFQVVSYEQYF. The chain couples TRBV27 to TRBJ2-7; D gene unclear. Per the germline V gene, CDR1 is MNHEY and CDR2 is SMNVEV (reference sequence). The CDR3 runs to 15 residues. V lost 6 bases and J lost 1, with 16 bases in between.

The genes are TRBV12-5 and TRBJ2-7; the D is unclear. V gave up 5 bases and J gave up 2 bases, with 13 bases separating them. Germline CDR1 LGHNT, CDR2 FRNRAP. This CDR3 has 14 residues. The CDR3 reads CASGGGPGPYEQYF. CDR3 bases: TGTGCTAGTGGTGGCGGCCCAGGCCCCTACGAGCAGTACTTC.

J is TRBJ2-1 and V is TRBV7-9; D is unclear. V lost 1 base and J lost 9, with 1 base in between. The CDR3 covers 10 residues. CDR1 SEHNR and CDR2 FQNEAQ come from the germline V gene (reference sequence). CDR3 in DNA: TGTGCCAGCAGCTTAGGTGAGCAGTTCTTC. Translation: CASSLGEQFF.

J is TRBJ2-5 and V is TRBV19; tentative D call: TRBD1 (5 bases). The germline CDR1 and CDR2 sequences are LNHDA and SQIVND (reference sequence). V was shortened by 6 bases and J by 2 bases, with 10 bases between the two germline ends. The CDR3 runs 13 residues. As DNA, the CDR3 is TGTGCCAGTAGGGGGCTCTTACAAGAGACCCAGTACTTC. As protein: CASRGLLQETQYF.

This chain connects TRBV6-5 to TRBJ1-1; D uncertain. The CDR3 loop spans 13 amino acids. V was clipped by 2 bases and J by 1 base, with 5 bases between them. Per the germline V gene, CDR1 is MNHEY and CDR2 is SVGAGI. Written as DNA, the CDR3 is TGTGCCAGCAGTTACGGGGAGAACACTGAAGCTTTCTTT. Its translation: CASSYGENTEAFF.